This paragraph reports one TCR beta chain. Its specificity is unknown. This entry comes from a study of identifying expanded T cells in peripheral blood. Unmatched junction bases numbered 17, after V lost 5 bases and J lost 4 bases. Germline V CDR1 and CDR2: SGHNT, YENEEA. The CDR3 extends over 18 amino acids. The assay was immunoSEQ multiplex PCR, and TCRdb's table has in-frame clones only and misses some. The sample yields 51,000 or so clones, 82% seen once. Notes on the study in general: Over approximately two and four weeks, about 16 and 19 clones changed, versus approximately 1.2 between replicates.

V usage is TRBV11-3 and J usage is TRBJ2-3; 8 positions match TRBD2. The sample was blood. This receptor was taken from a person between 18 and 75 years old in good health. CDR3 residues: CASSPSSGSWRSSDTQYF. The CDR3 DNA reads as TGTGCCAGCAGCCCCTCCAGCGGGAGTTGGAGGTCGTCAGATACGCAGTATTTT.